Each of the 30 T cell receptor beta chains below was sequenced from the same sample in a study of T cell responses to AZD1222 COVID-19 vaccine. TCRdb keeps only in-frame clones here, not all; method: immunoSEQ multiplex PCR. This table holds about 69,000 clones, approximately 90% found once. This sample comprised peripheral blood, obtained on day 0 of AZD1222 vaccination. The receptor set was obtained from an adult in good health.

The V and J genes are TRBV27 and TRBJ2-6; D not resolved. Germline values: CDR1 MNHEY, CDR2 SMNVEV (reference sequence). Trimming left V 6 bases short and J 0 bases short, with 6 bases between. The CDR3 loop spans 14 amino acids. The CDR3 sequence: CASSLNSGANVLTF. The CDR3 DNA sequence: TGTGCCAGCAGCCTGAACTCTGGGGCCAACGTCCTGACTTTC.

This clone was picked up one time. The chain uses TRBV5-1 and TRBJ1-2; D gene unclear. V lost 2 bases and J lost 1, with 12 bases in between. There are 15 residues in the CDR3. Germline V CDR1 and CDR2: SGHRS, YFSETQ. CDR3 in DNA: TGCGCCAGCAGCTTATCGGGTGGGAATAACTATGGCTACACCTTC. It yields the protein CASSLSGGNNYGYTF.

The chain uses TRBV11-2 and TRBJ1-3, with D perhaps TRBD1 (5 bases). CDR3 length: 14 amino acids. Trimming stripped 2 bases from V and 6 bases from J, with 11 bases between. Germline loops: CDR1 SGHAT, CDR2 FQNNGV. CDR3 residues: CASSLWQGANTIYF. For the CDR3, the DNA is TGTGCCAGCAGCTTATGGCAAGGGGCAAACACCATATATTTT.

This chain uses TRBV11-2 with TRBJ1-5, with D possibly matching TRBD1 (6 bases). Germline CDR1 reads SGHAT; CDR2 reads FQNNGV. This CDR3 region has 13 residues. V was trimmed by 4 bases and J by 7 bases, leaving 11 bases between them. The CDR3 DNA reads as TGTGCCAGCAGCTCACAACAGGGACAGCCCCAGCATTTT. Translation: CASSSQQGQPQHF.

This chain uses TRBV20-1 with TRBJ1-1; D remains unclear. The germline V and J ends were trimmed by 3 bases and 0 bases, with 5 bases remaining between them. The CDR3 covers 12 residues. Looked up from germline, CDR1 is DFQATT and CDR2 is SNEGSKA (reference sequence). DNA for the CDR3: TGCAGTGCTAGTCCCATGAACACTGAAGCTTTCTTT. This codes for CSASPMNTEAFF.

The CDR3 sequence: CASSTNTDRPQHF. The CDR3 bases are TGTGCCAGCAGCACCAATACGGACCGGCCCCAGCATTTT. This chain uses TRBV7-2 with TRBJ1-5; D gene uncertain. Germline CDR1 is SGHTA and CDR2 is FQGNSA. V dropped 5 bases and J dropped 9 bases, with 14 bases sitting between them. This CDR3 contains 13 residues.

The sample holds one count of this clone. This rearrangement joins TRBV3-1 (or the pseudogene TRBV3-2) to TRBJ2-1; D may be TRBD2 (6 bases). Trimming cost V 3 bases and J 7 bases, with 16 bases left between them. The CDR3 runs to 15 residues. CDR1 and CDR2 from the germline V gene are LGHDT and YNNKEL (reference sequence). The CDR3 is CASSQNPGGQNEQFF. CDR3 in DNA: TGTGCCAGCAGCCAGAATCCCGGGGGTCAGAATGAGCAGTTCTTC.

A remark on this clone: Its ends do not fully match the called genes, so a read error is possible. The chain carries TRBV2 and TRBJ1-4; the D is unclear. Germline V CDR1 and CDR2: SNHLY, FYNNEI. This CDR3 has 14 residues. Written as DNA, the CDR3 is TGTGCCAGCAGCGAAGAAAGGCTTAATGAAAAACTGTTTTTT. It is translated as CASSEERLNEKLFF.

The genes are TRBV12-3 or TRBV12-4 and TRBJ1-1; D gene uncertain. The V end was cut by 7 bases, the J end by 0 bases, with 9 bases between. This CDR3 comprises 13 residues. The CDR3 region has the DNA TGTGCCAGCACCCGATACATGAACACTGAAGCTTTCTTT. Its translation is CASTRYMNTEAFF.

J is TRBJ2-1 and V is TRBV19; D tentatively reads TRBD1 or TRBD2 (5 bases each). V lost 4 bases and J 8 bases, leaving 21 bases between the germline ends. CDR3 length equals 16 residues. The germline V gene has CDR1 LNHDA and CDR2 SQIVND (reference sequence). The chain's CDR3 is CASSSSWDRYVDEQFF. CDR3 bases: TGTGCCAGTAGTAGCTCTTGGGACCGCTACGTGGATGAGCAGTTCTTC.

This chain connects TRBV24-1 to TRBJ1-2; D is ambiguous. V was clipped by 4 bases and J by 3 bases, with 11 bases between them. Germline lookup yields CDR1 KGHDR and CDR2 SFDVKD. The CDR3 totals 14 residues. CDR3: CATSDEGTDYGYTF. The DNA for the CDR3 is TGTGCCACCAGTGACGAAGGAACGGACTATGGCTACACCTTC.

The rearrangement uses TRBV5-4 and TRBJ2-4, with 9 bases identical to TRBD1. After removal of 2 bases from V and 8 bases from J, the junction contained 5 bases not matched to a gene. CDR1 is SGHNT, CDR2 YYREEE, per germline (reference sequence). This CDR3 is built from 14 residues. CDR3 in amino acids: CASSFGQGFDIQYF. In DNA, the CDR3 is TGTGCCAGCAGCTTCGGACAGGGGTTTGACATTCAGTACTTC.

V and J are TRBV9 and TRBJ2-1, with D possibly TRBD2 on 7 matching bases. V lost 0 bases and J lost 6, with 16 bases in between. Germline CDR1 is SGDLS and CDR2 is YYNGEE. This CDR3 spans 16 amino acids. The CDR3 spells CASSVEGGGPLNEQFF. The CDR3 DNA is TGTGCCAGCAGCGTAGAAGGGGGAGGGCCCCTCAATGAGCAGTTCTTC.

The chain links TRBV27 to TRBJ1-1; tentative D call: TRBD1 (5 bases). The germline gives CDR1 MNHEY, CDR2 SMNVEV (reference sequence). The CDR3 sequence is 14 residues long. V was shortened by 2 bases and J by 8 bases, with 15 bases between the two germline ends. The CDR3 sequence: CASSLEGRQTEAFF. In DNA form, the CDR3 reads TGTGCCAGCAGTTTAGAGGGGAGACAGACCGAAGCTTTCTTT.

The rearrangement links TRBV5-6 to TRBJ1-1; 8 bases are shared with TRBD1. CDR3 length: 14 residues. Looked up from germline, CDR1 is SGHDT and CDR2 is YYEEEE. V lost 4 bases, J lost 0 bases, and 2 bases stayed unmatched. The CDR3 here is CASSRTGLNTEAFF. DNA of the CDR3: TGTGCCAGCAGCCGGACAGGGCTGAACACTGAAGCTTTCTTT.

This clone was seen only once. The V gene is TRBV5-4, the J gene TRBJ1-1, with a tentative D call TRBD1 (6 bases). The CDR3 extends over 13 amino acids. The V gene lost 3 bases and the J gene lost 1 base, with 7 bases spanning the gap. Germline V gene lookup returns CDR1 SGHNT and CDR2 YYREEE (reference sequence). CDR3 loop: CASSSQGNTEAFF. The CDR3 nucleotides are TGTGCCAGCAGCTCACAGGGGAACACTGAAGCTTTCTTT.

Comments on this clone: Other nucleotide sequences in the sample specify the same CDR3. The chain has TRBV5-1 and TRBJ1-1, with D possibly TRBD1 on 5 matching bases. This CDR3 spans 13 amino acids. Trimming pared 0 bases from V and 4 bases from J, leaving 7 bases between. Germline V lookup: CDR1 SGHRS, CDR2 YFSETQ. The CDR3 here is CASSLDGGTEAFF. The DNA for the CDR3 is TGCGCCAGCAGCTTGGATGGGGGCACTGAAGCTTTCTTT. Together with reference TRBV5-1 and TRBJ1-1, the CDR3 gives the full variable domain: KAGVTQTPRYLIKTRGQQVTLSCSPISGHRSVSWYQQTPGQGLQFLFEYFSETQRNKGNFPGRFSGRQFSNSRSEMNVSTLELGDSALYLCASSLDGGTEAFFGQGTRLTVV.

CDR3 protein: CASSGQETYNSPLHF. DNA of the CDR3: TGTGCCAGCAGTGGACAGGAGACTTATAATTCACCCCTCCACTTT. The chain uses TRBV2 and TRBJ1-6, with TRBD1 as a possible D gene (6 bases). Germline V gives CDR1 SNHLY, CDR2 FYNNEI. Trimming cost V 4 bases and J 4 bases, with 11 bases left between them. This CDR3 comprises 15 residues.

V gene TRBV5-4 combines with J gene TRBJ2-7; TRBD1 matches at 11 bases. Losses at the gene ends were 3 bases for V and 4 bases for J; bases not matched to a gene: 3. CDR3 size: 14 residues. In germline, CDR1 is SGHNT, CDR2 YYREEE (reference sequence). CDR3 bases: TGTGCCAGCAGCTGGGGACAGGGGGAGTACGAGCAGTACTTC. It encodes CASSWGQGEYEQYF.

The chain uses TRBV9 and TRBJ2-2; 7 bases are shared with TRBD1. Trimming took 0 bases from V and 7 from J; bases not matched to a gene: 12. Germline CDR1 reads SGDLS; CDR2 reads YYNGEE. CDR3 size: 17 residues. The CDR3 loop is CASSVDRQGVVGGELFF. CDR3 nucleotides: TGTGCCAGCAGCGTAGATCGTCAGGGGGTTGTTGGCGGGGAGCTGTTTTTT.

The V gene is TRBV12-5, the J gene TRBJ1-1; D not resolved. V shed 1 base and J shed 0 bases, with 3 bases lying between them. The CDR3 is 13 residues long. CDR1 and CDR2 (germline): LGHNT, FRNRAP. CDR3: CASGLEMNTEAFF. CDR3 bases: TGTGCTAGTGGTTTGGAGATGAACACTGAAGCTTTCTTT. Supplemented by reference TRBV12-5 and TRBJ1-1, the full variable domain reads DARVTQTPRHKVTEMGQEVTMRCQPILGHNTVFWYRQTMMQGLELLAYFRNRAPLDDSGMPKDRFSAEMPDATLATLKIQPSEPRDSAVYFCASGLEMNTEAFFGQGTRLTVV.

The chain has TRBV5-4 and TRBJ1-2; tentatively, D is TRBD1 (6 bases). V lost 0 bases and J 8 bases, leaving 8 bases between the germline ends. Germline loops: CDR1 SGHNT, CDR2 YYREEE (reference sequence). The CDR3 totals 12 residues. The CDR3 loop reads CASSLVDRGYTF. DNA of the CDR3: TGTGCCAGCAGCTTGGTCGACAGGGGCTACACCTTC.

This clone appeared a few times. The same CDR3 can be traced to other DNA sequences in this sample. J is TRBJ2-1 and V is TRBV18, with D unclear. V was trimmed by 1 base and J by 4 bases, leaving 8 bases between them. The V gene's germline CDR1 is KGHSH and CDR2 LQKENI. CDR3 length: 14 amino acids. The CDR3 protein is CASSPRLEYNEQFF. In DNA, the CDR3 is TGTGCCAGCTCACCACGGCTAGAGTACAATGAGCAGTTCTTC.

The V and J genes are TRBV2 and TRBJ1-1, with no clear D. Deletions cut 0 bases from V and 0 bases from J, with 8 bases between. The CDR3 contains 15 residues. Looked up from germline, CDR1 is SNHLY and CDR2 is FYNNEI. As DNA, the CDR3 is TGTGCCAGCAGTGAAGCGAAGACGGTGAACACTGAAGCTTTCTTT. The encoded protein is CASSEAKTVNTEAFF.

J is TRBJ2-6 and V is TRBV2; TRBD1 might be the D (5 bases). Trimming shortened V by 8 bases and J by 0 bases, and 11 bases separated the two germline ends. This CDR3 has 15 amino acids. Germline V gene sequence: CDR1 SNHLY, CDR2 FYNNEI. The CDR3 DNA sequence: TGTGCCAGCTGGGGCGGCGGCTCTGGGGCCAACGTCCTGACTTTC. Amino acid sequence: CASWGGGSGANVLTF.

The rearrangement links TRBV6-5 to TRBJ1-1, with D unclear. CDR1 is MNHEY and CDR2 is SVGAGI in the germline V gene. V was trimmed by 3 bases and J by 1 base, leaving 15 bases between them. The CDR3 has 16 residues. The CDR3 nucleotides read TGTGCCAGCAGTTATTTGTCTCTGGGAAAGAACACTGAAGCTTTCTTT. Its translation is CASSYLSLGKNTEAFF.

V usage is TRBV19 and J usage is TRBJ2-1; D gene ambiguous. Trimming shortened V by 3 bases and J by 3 bases, and 3 bases separated the two germline ends. CDR1 LNHDA and CDR2 SQIVND come from the germline V gene (reference sequence). This CDR3 spans 12 amino acids. CDR3 protein: CASSIDYNEQFF. The CDR3, as DNA: TGTGCCAGTAGTATTGACTACAATGAGCAGTTCTTC. Together with reference TRBV19 and TRBJ2-1, the CDR3 gives the full variable domain: DGGITQSPKYLFRKEGQNVTLSCEQNLNHDAMYWYRQDPGQGLRLIYYSQIVNDFQKGDIAEGYSVSREKKESFPLTVTSAQKNPTAFYLCASSIDYNEQFFGPGTRLTVL.

The V gene is TRBV7-2, the J gene TRBJ1-5, with D possibly TRBD1 on 5 matching bases. Germline V CDR1 and CDR2: SGHTA, FQGNSA. V shed 5 bases and J shed 3 bases, with 14 bases lying between them. This CDR3 has 15 amino acids. CDR3 DNA sequence: TGTGCCAGCAGCCAAGAAAGGGGTATCAATCAGCCCCAGCATTTT. Translating gives CASSQERGINQPQHF.

V gene TRBV30 combines with J gene TRBJ1-3; 7 bases map to TRBD1. V shed 0 bases and J 0 bases; nucleotides not matched to a gene: 8. This CDR3 is built from 17 residues. Per germline, CDR1 GTSNPN and CDR2 SVGIG (reference sequence). The CDR3 spells CAWSVLWDSSSGNTIYF. The CDR3 DNA follows: TGTGCCTGGAGTGTACTGTGGGACAGTTCCTCTGGAAACACCATATATTTT.

V is TRBV27 and J is TRBJ1-1, with 8 nucleotides matching TRBD1. Germline-derived CDR1 and CDR2 are MNHEY and SMNVEV (reference sequence). This CDR3 region has 17 residues. V lost 5 bases, J lost 0 bases, and 11 bases stayed unmatched. The DNA for the CDR3 is TGTGCCAGCAGTCCCGGACAGGGTCAATTAATGAACACTGAAGCTTTCTTT. Amino acids: CASSPGQGQLMNTEAFF.